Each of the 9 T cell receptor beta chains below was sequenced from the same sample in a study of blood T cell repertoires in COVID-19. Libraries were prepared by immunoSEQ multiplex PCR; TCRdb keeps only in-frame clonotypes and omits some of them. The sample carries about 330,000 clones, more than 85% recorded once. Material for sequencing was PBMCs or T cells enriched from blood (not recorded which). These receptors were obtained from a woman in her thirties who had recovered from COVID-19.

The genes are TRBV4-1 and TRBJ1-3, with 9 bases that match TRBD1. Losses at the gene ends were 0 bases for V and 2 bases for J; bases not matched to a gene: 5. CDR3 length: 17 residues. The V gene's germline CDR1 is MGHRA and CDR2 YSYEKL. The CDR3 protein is CASSQEWDRDAGNTIYF. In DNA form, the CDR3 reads TGCGCCAGCAGCCAAGAGTGGGACAGGGATGCTGGAAACACCATATATTTT.

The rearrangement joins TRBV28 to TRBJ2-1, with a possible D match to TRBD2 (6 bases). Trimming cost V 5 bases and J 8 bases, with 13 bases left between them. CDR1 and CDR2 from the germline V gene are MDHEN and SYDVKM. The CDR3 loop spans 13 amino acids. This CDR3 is CASSHPPSDEQFF. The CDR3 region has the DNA TGTGCCAGCAGTCACCCGCCTAGCGATGAGCAGTTCTTC.

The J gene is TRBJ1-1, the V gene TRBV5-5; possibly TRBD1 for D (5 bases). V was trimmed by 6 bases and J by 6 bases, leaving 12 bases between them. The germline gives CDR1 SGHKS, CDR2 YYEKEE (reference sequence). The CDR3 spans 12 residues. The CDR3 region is CASTPGFAEAFF. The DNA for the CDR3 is TGTGCCAGCACCCCAGGGTTTGCTGAAGCTTTCTTT.

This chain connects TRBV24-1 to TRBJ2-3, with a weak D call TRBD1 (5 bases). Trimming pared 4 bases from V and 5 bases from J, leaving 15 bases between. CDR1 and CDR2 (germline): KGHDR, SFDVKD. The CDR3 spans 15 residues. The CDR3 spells CATSDSTLGVDTQYF. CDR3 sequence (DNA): TGTGCCACCAGTGACTCCACTCTAGGGGTAGATACGCAGTATTTT.

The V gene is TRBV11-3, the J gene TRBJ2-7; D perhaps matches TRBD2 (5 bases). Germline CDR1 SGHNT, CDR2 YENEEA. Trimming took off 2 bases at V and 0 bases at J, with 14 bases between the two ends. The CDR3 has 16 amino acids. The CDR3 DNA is TGTGCCAGCAGCTTACCGGTCGGGGTGATCTCCTACGAGCAGTACTTC. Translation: CASSLPVGVISYEQYF.

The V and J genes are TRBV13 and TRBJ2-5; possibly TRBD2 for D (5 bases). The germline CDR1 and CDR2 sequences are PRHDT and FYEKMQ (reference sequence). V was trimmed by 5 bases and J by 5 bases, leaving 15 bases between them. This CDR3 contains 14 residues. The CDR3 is CASSLKWASETQYF. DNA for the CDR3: TGTGCCAGCAGCCTGAAATGGGCTAGCGAGACCCAGTACTTC. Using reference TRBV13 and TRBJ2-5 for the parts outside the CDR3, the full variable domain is AAGVIQSPRHLIKEKRETATLKCYPIPRHDTVYWYQQGPGQDPQFLISFYEKMQSDKGSIPDRFSAQQFSDYHSELNMSSLELGDSALYFCASSLKWASETQYFGPGTRLLVL.

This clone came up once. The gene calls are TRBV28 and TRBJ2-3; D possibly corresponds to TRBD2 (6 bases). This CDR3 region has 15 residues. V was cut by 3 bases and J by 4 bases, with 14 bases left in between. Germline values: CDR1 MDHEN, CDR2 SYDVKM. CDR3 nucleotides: TGTGCCAGCAGTTTGACTAGTGTACAGCCAGATACGCAGTATTTT. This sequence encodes CASSLTSVQPDTQYF.

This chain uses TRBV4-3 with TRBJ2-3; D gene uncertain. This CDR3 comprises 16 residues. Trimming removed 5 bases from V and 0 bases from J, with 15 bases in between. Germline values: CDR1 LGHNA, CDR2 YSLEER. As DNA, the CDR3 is TGCGCCAGCAGCTCCCGGGTAGAACTCAGCACAGATACGCAGTATTTT. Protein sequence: CASSSRVELSTDTQYF.

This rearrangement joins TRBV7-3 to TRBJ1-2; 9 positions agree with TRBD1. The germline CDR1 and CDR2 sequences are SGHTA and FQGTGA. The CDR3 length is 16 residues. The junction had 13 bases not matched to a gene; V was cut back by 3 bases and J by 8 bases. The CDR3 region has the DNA TGTGCCAGCAGCTTGGGACAGGGCAGGTTAGCGGGAGGCTACACCTTC. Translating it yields CASSLGQGRLAGGYTF. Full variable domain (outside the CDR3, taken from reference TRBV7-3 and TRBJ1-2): GAGVSQTPSNKVTEKGKYVELRCDPISGHTALYWYRQSLGQGPEFLIYFQGTGAADDSGLPNDRFFAVRPEGSVSTLKIQRTERGDSAVYLCASSLGQGRLAGGYTFGSGTRLTVV.